One sample yielded the 27 T cell receptor beta chains listed below, sequenced in a study of blood T cell repertoires in COVID-19. Generated by immunoSEQ multiplex PCR, the TCRdb table keeps only in-frame clones and is missing some. The sample records about 500,000 clones, around 90% being singletons. The source material was peripheral blood. All receptors derive from a woman aged 50 to 60 with COVID-19, enrolled during active disease.

The gene calls are TRBV30 and TRBJ1-6, with a possible D match to TRBD1 (6 bases). This CDR3 spans 14 amino acids. Germline-derived CDR1 and CDR2 are GTSNPN and SVGIG (reference sequence). V dropped 3 bases and J dropped 7 bases, with 13 bases sitting between them. The CDR3 is CAWRASGVNSPLHF. The CDR3 DNA follows: TGTGCCTGGAGGGCCTCAGGGGTGAATTCACCCCTCCACTTT.

This chain's CDR3 is CASYNRGFPEAFF. CDR3 nucleotide sequence: TGTGCCAGTTATAACAGGGGGTTCCCTGAAGCTTTCTTT. This sequence joins TRBV6-5 and TRBJ1-1, with 8 bases identical to TRBD1. J lost 6 bases, V lost 9 bases, and 9 bases had no gene match. The germline V gene has CDR1 MNHEY and CDR2 SVGAGI. This CDR3 is 13 amino acids long.

V is TRBV13 and J is TRBJ2-7; perhaps TRBD1 as D (5 bases). V lost 2 bases and J lost 2, with 10 bases in between. Germline CDR1 and CDR2: PRHDT and FYEKMQ (reference sequence). The CDR3 sequence is 14 residues long. In DNA form, the CDR3 reads TGTGCCAGCAGCTTATACCTGACAGCCTACGAGCAGTACTTC. Residues: CASSLYLTAYEQYF.

The gene calls are TRBV27 and TRBJ2-2, with 8 nucleotides matching TRBD1. Trimming at V came to 6 bases and at J to 0 bases, leaving 9 bases not matched to a gene. The CDR3 length is 17 residues. The germline V gene has CDR1 MNHEY and CDR2 SMNVEV (reference sequence). The CDR3 nucleotides are TGTGCCAGCAGCCACCAGGGGGCCCGCGCGAACACCGGGGAGCTGTTTTTT. It translates to CASSHQGARANTGELFF.

This rearrangement joins TRBV18 to TRBJ1-2; 7 bases align to TRBD1. The germline CDR1 and CDR2 sequences are KGHSH and LQKENI. This CDR3 spans 12 amino acids. J gave up 8 bases and V 4 bases, and 4 bases lay outside the gene matches. The CDR3 DNA is TGTGCCAGCTCACAGACAGGGATGGGCTACACCTTC. This codes for CASSQTGMGYTF.

J is TRBJ2-3 and V is TRBV5-1, with TRBD2 identical over 11 bases. The CDR3 extends over 15 amino acids. The junction had 4 bases not matched to a gene; V was cut back by 6 bases and J by 1 base. The germline CDR1 and CDR2 sequences are SGHRS and YFSETQ. CDR3 DNA: TGCGCCAGCACCTTACTAGCGGGGGGCACAGATACGCAGTATTTT. Translation gives CASTLLAGGTDTQYF.

There are a few counts of this clone. The chain carries TRBV6-1 and TRBJ1-3; no clear D. CDR1 is MNHNS and CDR2 is SASEGT in the germline V gene. Deletions cut 3 bases from V and 7 bases from J, with 10 bases between. The CDR3 consists of 13 residues. Here the CDR3 reads CASSDSLINTIYF. In DNA, the CDR3 is TGTGCCAGCAGTGATAGTCTTATTAACACCATATATTTT.

The chain couples TRBV11-1 to TRBJ1-2; D gene unclear. Germline CDR1 and CDR2: SGHAT and FQDESV (reference sequence). Trimming removed 4 bases at V and 6 bases at J, with 18 bases between. This CDR3 has 15 residues. The CDR3: CASSSRTGDLDGYTF. Written as DNA, the CDR3 is TGTGCCAGCAGCTCGAGAACTGGAGATTTAGATGGCTACACCTTC.

The rearrangement links TRBV18 to TRBJ1-3; tentatively, D is TRBD1 (5 bases). Trimming took off 6 bases at V and 3 bases at J, with 12 bases between the two ends. Germline values: CDR1 KGHSH, CDR2 LQKENI. The CDR3 is 14 amino acids. CDR3 bases: TGTGCCAGCTCCCCCACAGGCCTTGGAAACACCATATATTTT. Its translation is CASSPTGLGNTIYF. The full variable domain, rest sourced from reference TRBV18 and TRBJ1-3, is NAGVMQNPRHLVRRRGQEARLRCSPMKGHSHVYWYRQLPEEGLKFMVYLQKENIIDESGMPKERFSAEFPKEGPSILRIQQVVRGDSAAYFCASSPTGLGNTIYFGEGSWLTVV.

This clone appeared a single time. V gene TRBV9 combines with J gene TRBJ2-7; TRBD1 is a possible D gene (5 bases). The germline V gene has CDR1 SGDLS and CDR2 YYNGEE. V was shortened by 0 bases and J by 3 bases, with 10 bases between the two germline ends. The CDR3 is 14 amino acids. The CDR3 DNA reads TGTGCCAGCAGCGTAGGAGACAGTGGCTACGAGCAGTACTTC. It specifies CASSVGDSGYEQYF.

The J gene is TRBJ2-3, the V gene TRBV5-6; 9 bases fit TRBD2. The CDR3 is 16 residues long. Per germline, CDR1 SGHDT and CDR2 YYEEEE. Trimming cost V 3 bases and J 4 bases; bases outside gene matches: 9. In DNA form, the CDR3 reads TGTGCCAGCAGCTCTAGCGGGGTCGCGGCATCAGATACGCAGTATTTT. Its translation: CASSSSGVAASDTQYF.

V and J are TRBV5-1 and TRBJ1-1; no clear D. V was trimmed by 4 bases and J by 1 base, leaving 14 bases between them. The germline V gene has CDR1 SGHRS and CDR2 YFSETQ. The CDR3 consists of 15 residues. CDR3 nucleotide sequence: TGCGCCAGCAGCCCCCAAACGGGGAGGAACACTGAAGCTTTCTTT. This codes for CASSPQTGRNTEAFF.

The rearrangement links TRBV7-2 to TRBJ1-2, with D perhaps matching TRBD1 (5 bases). V was cut by 5 bases and J by 7 bases, with 20 bases left in between. Germline V gives CDR1 SGHTA, CDR2 FQGNSA. This CDR3 has 15 amino acids. The CDR3 coding sequence is TGTGCCAGCAGCATGGGGCCGGGCGCAGCGCTTGGCTACACCTTC. Translation gives CASSMGPGAALGYTF.

J is TRBJ1-6 and V is TRBV7-2; tentative D call: TRBD1 (5 bases). Germline V gene sequence: CDR1 SGHTA, CDR2 FQGNSA. The CDR3 spans 15 residues. Between the trimmed V and J ends, which lost 3 bases and 6 bases, there was a span of 12 bases. In nucleotides, the CDR3 is TGTGCCAGCAGCTTCAGAGAAGGGGTTAATTCACCCCTCCACTTT. Amino acids: CASSFREGVNSPLHF. Full variable domain (missing parts from reference TRBV7-2 and TRBJ1-6): GAGVSQSPSNKVTEKGKDVELRCDPISGHTALYWYRQSLGQGLEFLIYFQGNSAPDKSGLPSDRFSAERTGGSVSTLTIQRTQQEDSAVYLCASSFREGVNSPLHFGNGTRLTVT.

In nucleotides, the CDR3 is TGCGCCAGCAATCCGGGGTCTACTTCGGAAGATACGCAGTATTTT. It specifies CASNPGSTSEDTQYF. This rearrangement joins TRBV5-1 to TRBJ2-3; D might be TRBD2 (5 bases). Between the trimmed V and J ends, which lost 6 bases and 5 bases, there was a span of 19 bases. Germline V lookup: CDR1 SGHRS, CDR2 YFSETQ. There are 15 residues in the CDR3.

This chain joins TRBV5-1 and TRBJ1-1; perhaps TRBD1 as D (5 bases). The CDR3 covers 16 residues. Germline V gene lookup returns CDR1 SGHRS and CDR2 YFSETQ. V shed 4 bases and J shed 1 base, with 17 bases lying between them. The DNA for the CDR3 is TGCGCCAGCAGCAGTCGTAAGGGGCCTAGGAACACTGAAGCTTTCTTT. It yields the protein CASSSRKGPRNTEAFF.

The rearrangement joins TRBV29-1 to TRBJ1-4; TRBD1 might be the D (5 bases). This CDR3 is 12 amino acids long. V lost 2 bases and J 7 bases, leaving 8 bases between the germline ends. In germline, CDR1 is SQVTM, CDR2 ANQGSEA. CDR3: CSVEQGFEKLFF. Here the CDR3 DNA reads TGCAGCGTTGAACAGGGTTTTGAAAAACTGTTTTTT.

The V gene is TRBV28, the J gene TRBJ2-3, with TRBD2 matching over 9 bases. Trimming took 7 bases from V and 1 from J; bases not matched to a gene: 6. The CDR3 spans 15 residues. CDR1 is MDHEN, CDR2 SYDVKM, per germline. The CDR3 loop is CASKSGGGGTDTQYF. The CDR3 coding sequence is TGTGCCAGCAAGAGTGGCGGGGGGGGCACAGATACGCAGTATTTT.

There are a few counts of this clone. Here the CDR3 reads CASSLIQGNTEAFF. CDR3 DNA sequence: TGTGCCAGCAGTTTAATCCAGGGGAACACTGAAGCTTTCTTT. V is TRBV28 and J is TRBJ1-1; TRBD1 is a possible D gene (5 bases). V was trimmed by 2 bases and J by 1 base, leaving 8 bases between them. From germline, CDR1 is MDHEN and CDR2 SYDVKM. The CDR3 covers 14 residues.

The chain recombines TRBV3-1 (or the pseudogene TRBV3-2) with TRBJ1-2, with TRBD1 matching 8 bases. This CDR3 spans 16 amino acids. Germline loops: CDR1 LGHDT, CDR2 YNNKEL (reference sequence). V gave up 5 bases and J gave up 5 bases; unmatched junction bases: 13. CDR3 sequence: CASSSQGAGLNYGYTF. In DNA, the CDR3 is TGTGCCAGCAGCTCTCAGGGGGCCGGTTTGAATTATGGCTACACCTTC.

A few counts support this clone. The CDR3 here is CASSIHPRVSNQPQHF. The CDR3 DNA sequence: TGTGCCAGTAGTATCCACCCCAGGGTGAGCAATCAGCCCCAGCATTTT. The rearrangement joins TRBV19 to TRBJ1-5, with D perhaps TRBD1 (5 bases). Trimming left V 3 bases short and J 1 base short, with 13 bases between. Germline V gene sequence: CDR1 LNHDA, CDR2 SQIVND (reference sequence). The CDR3 runs 16 residues.

The chain joins TRBV25-1 to TRBJ2-5, with TRBD2 as a possible D gene (5 bases). CDR1 and CDR2 from the germline V gene are MGHDK and SYGVNS. Trimming cost V 6 bases and J 5 bases, with 7 bases left between them. The CDR3 is made up of 11 amino acids. The CDR3 coding sequence is TGTGCCAGCAGCAGAGGGGAGACCCAGTACTTC. Its translation is CASSRGETQYF.

The V gene is TRBV29-1, the J gene TRBJ2-7; 11 bases are a match to TRBD1. The CDR3 spans 15 residues. CDR1 SQVTM and CDR2 ANQGSEA come from the germline V gene. V was pared by 5 bases and J by 7 bases, with 13 bases of the junction left unmatched. The CDR3 sequence: CSVSGTGGNMGEQYF. DNA for the CDR3: TGCAGCGTTTCCGGGACAGGGGGAAATATGGGGGAGCAGTACTTC.

The chain has TRBV3-1 (or the pseudogene TRBV3-2) and TRBJ2-7; D is possibly TRBD1 (7 bases). The V end was cut by 0 bases, the J end by 1 base, with 16 bases between. The germline CDR1 and CDR2 sequences are LGHDT and YNNKEL (reference sequence). The CDR3 extends over 17 amino acids. The CDR3 DNA reads as TGTGCCAGCAGCCAAGACCGGGACAGTGGGACTTCCTACGAGCAGTACTTC. The encoded protein is CASSQDRDSGTSYEQYF.

V is TRBV10-1 and J is TRBJ2-7, with TRBD2 matching over 13 bases. This CDR3 has 15 residues. Germline CDR1 reads WNHNN; CDR2 reads SYGVQD (reference sequence). V gave up 6 bases and J gave up 3 bases; unmatched junction bases: 5. This CDR3 reads CASSELAGGLYEQYF. The CDR3 DNA follows: TGCGCCAGCAGCGAACTAGCGGGGGGGCTCTACGAGCAGTACTTC.

The J gene is TRBJ1-5, the V gene TRBV11-2; the match to TRBD1 covers 7 bases. The germline V gene has CDR1 SGHAT and CDR2 FQNNGV. V was pared by 0 bases and J by 4 bases, with 3 bases of the junction left unmatched. The CDR3 spans 15 residues. CDR3 nucleotide sequence: TGTGCCAGCAGCTTAGAAGGCAGGGGGAATCAGCCCCAGCATTTT. This sequence encodes CASSLEGRGNQPQHF.

The V and J genes are TRBV3-1 (or the pseudogene TRBV3-2) and TRBJ1-1; 9 positions match TRBD1. With V trimmed by 6 bases and J by 4 bases, 3 bases remained unmatched. Germline CDR1 LGHDT, CDR2 YNNKEL (reference sequence). This CDR3 region has 13 residues. The CDR3 protein is CASRGQGGTEAFF. CDR3 bases: TGTGCCAGCAGGGGACAGGGCGGCACTGAAGCTTTCTTT.